The 29 T cell receptor beta chains presented below share a single source sample, sequenced in a study of spatial heterogeneity in lung cancer. TCRdb re-derived calls from the 5' RACE reads in MiXCR, one entry per CDR3 protein. The repertoire holds approximately 15,000 distinct CDR3 sequences, 3.6% seen once, with approximately 9% in the top ten. The time point was: sample taken at primary tumor resection. Sequenced material: normal lung tissue next to the tumor, taken at surgery. The receptors were gathered from a male donor with early-stage non-small cell lung cancer.

This clonotype was seen many times. The library was built for alpha chains, so this beta chain is an off-target read and its size means little. The chain couples TRBV7-3 to TRBJ2-3; D is undetermined. The germline V gene has CDR1 SGHTA and CDR2 FQGTGA. V was pared by 2 bases and J by 14 bases, with 17 bases between. CDR3 length: 13 amino acids. In nucleotides, the CDR3 is TGTGCCAGCAGCTTATTCGCTTCAGCCATCAGGTATTTT. Amino acid sequence: CASSLFASAIRYF. Full variable domain (missing parts from reference TRBV7-3 and TRBJ2-3): GAGVSQTPSNKVTEKGKYVELRCDPISGHTALYWYRQSLGQGPEFLIYFQGTGAADDSGLPNDRFFAVRPEGSVSTLKIQRTERGDSAVYLCASSLFASAIRYFGPGTRLTVL.

This clonotype qualifies as medium-sized. The library was designed around alpha chains, so this beta chain is a stray read whose abundance carries little weight. The chain couples TRBV29-1 to TRBJ2-2, with D tentatively TRBD2 (6 bases). The CDR3 runs 13 residues. Trimming left V 7 bases short and J 1 base short, with 10 bases between. Germline CDR1 is SQVTM and CDR2 is ANQGSEA. CDR3 nucleotides: TGCAGCGGTGGAGGGGAGAACACCGGGGAGCTGTTTTTT. Translated: CSGGGENTGELFF.

This clonotype was observed many times. Little can be read into the size of this beta chain, an off-target read in a library designed for alpha chains. V and J are TRBV27 and TRBJ1-2, with D hard to call. The CDR3 consists of 14 residues. Trimming removed 6 bases from V and 4 bases from J, with 15 bases in between. Germline V gives CDR1 MNHEY, CDR2 SMNVEV (reference sequence). The CDR3 spells CASRARWGSYGYTF. The CDR3 nucleotides are TGTGCCAGCAGAGCCAGATGGGGTTCCTATGGCTACACCTTC.

This clonotype has at least ten counts. This beta chain was picked up by a library intended for alpha chains and is off target, so its count carries little meaning. The V call is TRBV29-1, the J call TRBJ1-2; 9 nucleotides agree with TRBD1. The CDR3 sequence is 15 residues long. V lost 5 bases, J lost 0 bases, and 7 bases stayed unmatched. Germline lookup yields CDR1 SQVTM and CDR2 ANQGSEA. CDR3 sequence (DNA): TGCAGCGTTTGGGACAGGGAGCCTGCTAACTATGGCTACACCTTC. Translated: CSVWDREPANYGYTF.

This clonotype has ten or more counts. A library prepared for alpha chains yielded this beta chain as an off-target read; its size is of little meaning. J is TRBJ2-1 and V is TRBV24-1; D gene uncertain. Germline CDR1 reads KGHDR; CDR2 reads SFDVKD. V dropped 1 base and J dropped 3 bases, with 6 bases sitting between them. This CDR3 spans 14 amino acids. The CDR3 here is CATSDFPNYNEQFF. The DNA for the CDR3 is TGTGCCACCAGTGATTTTCCCAACTACAATGAGCAGTTCTTC.

Ten or more counts support this clonotype. This beta chain came through as a stray read in a library set up for alpha chains, and its size says little. The chain employs TRBV7-9 and TRBJ2-7; D assignment may be TRBD1 or TRBD2 (5 bases each). V lost 5 bases to trimming and J lost 9 bases, with 14 bases between them. The CDR3 is 12 residues long. Germline V gene sequence: CDR1 SEHNR, CDR2 FQNEAQ (reference sequence). Here the CDR3 reads CASSQWKGPQYF. CDR3 sequence (DNA): TGTGCCAGCAGCCAGTGGAAGGGACCGCAGTACTTC.

This clonotype showed up many times. With the library built for alpha chains, this beta chain is off target and its frequency is not meaningful. V gene TRBV10-3 combines with J gene TRBJ2-1; 8 bases match TRBD2. The V segment lost 0 bases and the J segment 4 bases; nucleotides outside the gene matches: 5. CDR1 ENHRY and CDR2 SYGVKD come from the germline V gene. CDR3 size: 16 residues. DNA for the CDR3: TGTGCCATCAGTGAGTCGACGGGAGGGCGGTACAATGAGCAGTTCTTC. It codes for CAISESTGGRYNEQFF.

This clonotype has at least ten counts. This beta chain turned up in a library designed for alpha chains; as an off-target read, its abundance says little. This chain connects TRBV30 to TRBJ2-2; 8 bases line up with TRBD1. The germline V gene has CDR1 GTSNPN and CDR2 SVGIG (reference sequence). The junction had 9 bases not matched to a gene; V was cut back by 2 bases and J by 1 base. This CDR3 contains 17 residues. CDR3: CAWSRSGGVRNTGELFF. CDR3 coding DNA: TGTGCCTGGAGTAGGTCAGGGGGCGTGAGGAACACCGGGGAGCTGTTTTTT.

This clonotype came up many times. Since it is a stray read in a library aimed at alpha chains, this beta chain has a size that is not meaningful. CDR3 DNA: TGTGCCAGCAGCCCCCCCCGTTGGCCCTACGAGCAGTACTTC. This encodes CASSPPRWPYEQYF. The chain carries TRBV11-3 and TRBJ2-7; no clear D gene. The V end lost 5 bases, the J end lost 2 bases, and 13 bases lay between the germline ends. The CDR3 spans 14 residues. Germline lookup yields CDR1 SGHNT and CDR2 YENEEA.

This clonotype qualifies as medium-sized. In a library made to pick up alpha chains, this beta chain is a stray read with a size that means little. This sequence joins TRBV15 and TRBJ2-7, with D unclear. The ends were cut back, 3 bases at V and 0 bases at J, with 12 bases in the middle. The CDR3 covers 15 residues. Per germline, CDR1 LNHNV and CDR2 YYDKDF (reference sequence). The CDR3 here is CATSSPPDGSYEQYF. The CDR3, as DNA: TGTGCCACCAGCAGCCCTCCCGACGGCTCCTACGAGCAGTACTTC.

This clonotype has ten or more counts. For a library built for alpha chains, this beta chain is a stray read; little rests on its size. The chain is built from TRBV14 and TRBJ2-5, with D perhaps being TRBD1 or TRBD2 (5 bases each). CDR1 and CDR2 from the germline V gene are SGHDN and FVKESK. V dropped 2 bases and J dropped 3 bases, with 16 bases sitting between them. The CDR3 length is 16 residues. This CDR3 reads CASSQPVWGREETQYF. In DNA, the CDR3 is TGTGCCAGCAGCCAACCAGTCTGGGGGAGAGAAGAGACCCAGTACTTC. Combining the CDR3 with reference TRBV14 and TRBJ2-5 gives the whole variable domain EAGVTQFPSHSVIEKGQTVTLRCDPISGHDNLYWYRRVMGKEIKFLLHFVKESKQDESGMPNNRFLAERTGGTYSTLKVQPAELEDSGVYFCASSQPVWGREETQYFGPGTRLLVL.

This clonotype was counted ten times or more. This beta chain is a stray read from a library made for alpha chains; its abundance is not meaningful. The chain couples TRBV9 to TRBJ2-1, with D perhaps matching TRBD2 (7 bases). The V and J ends lost 6 bases and 7 bases respectively, with 17 bases between them. This CDR3 has 14 residues. The germline gives CDR1 SGDLS, CDR2 YYNGEE. The CDR3 protein is CASNYAGAWNEQFF. The CDR3 DNA reads TGTGCCAGCAACTACGCGGGGGCATGGAATGAGCAGTTCTTC.

This clonotype was counted ten times or more. This beta chain represents an off-target read in a library built for alpha chains; its size is of limited meaning. The V and J genes are TRBV12-3 or TRBV12-4 and TRBJ2-5; tentatively, D is TRBD2 (5 bases). V gave up 4 bases and J gave up 4 bases, with 10 bases separating them. This CDR3 comprises 13 residues. DNA of the CDR3: TGTGCCAGCAGTTCGGGATATCTAGAGACCCAGTACTTC. Protein product: CASSSGYLETQYF.

This clonotype was picked up many times. This beta chain slipped into a library made for alpha chains as a stray read, so its size is not meaningful. The chain combines TRBV19 with TRBJ1-2; TRBD1 agrees at 7 bases. The V gene end was trimmed by 2 bases and the J gene end by 0 bases; junction bases not matched to a gene: 6. CDR3 length: 16 amino acids. Germline V lookup: CDR1 LNHDA, CDR2 SQIVND (reference sequence). CDR3 in DNA: TGTGCCAGTAGTATAACTACAGGGGTACCTAACTATGGCTACACCTTC. Its translation: CASSITTGVPNYGYTF.

This clonotype was picked up many times. The library was built for alpha chains, so this beta chain is an off-target read and its size means little. This chain connects TRBV29-1 to TRBJ1-1; TRBD1 matches at 9 bases. In germline, CDR1 is SQVTM, CDR2 ANQGSEA. V dropped 6 bases and J dropped 4; count of bases not matched to a gene: 3. CDR3 length: 12 amino acids. The CDR3 DNA follows: TGCAGCGTGGGACAGGGAGGCACTGAAGCTTTCTTT. It codes for CSVGQGGTEAFF.

The sample holds many counts of this clonotype. Within a library made for alpha chains, this beta chain is off target, and its count is uninformative. V gene TRBV6-5 combines with J gene TRBJ2-2; 7 nucleotides line up with TRBD2. V was clipped by 6 bases and J by 6 bases; unmatched bases: 7. This CDR3 comprises 14 residues. Germline V gene data show CDR1 as MNHEY and CDR2 as SVGAGI. The CDR3 nucleotides are TGTGCCAGCAGCCCCGGGGGAGGGTCCGGGGAGCTGTTTTTT. Its protein is CASSPGGGSGELFF.

This clonotype was recorded many times. This beta chain turned up in a library designed for alpha chains; as an off-target read, its abundance says little. The V and J genes are TRBV11-1 and TRBJ2-5; TRBD2 agrees at 11 bases. Germline CDR1 is SGHAT and CDR2 is FQDESV (reference sequence). CDR3 size: 15 residues. V lost 5 bases to trimming and J lost 5 bases; unmatched junction nucleotides: 7. Here the CDR3 reads CASSPTSGEGETQYF. The CDR3 nucleotides are TGTGCCAGCAGCCCGACTAGCGGGGAGGGGGAGACCCAGTACTTC.

This clonotype was seen ten or more times. This beta chain slipped into a library made for alpha chains as a stray read, so its size is not meaningful. The V gene is TRBV11-2, the J gene TRBJ2-3, with no clear D. Per the germline V gene, CDR1 is SGHAT and CDR2 is FQNNGV. The ends were cut back, 5 bases at V and 7 bases at J, with 16 bases in the middle. This CDR3 region has 14 residues. The CDR3 region is CASSPVVSLYTQYF. The CDR3 DNA follows: TGTGCCAGCAGCCCCGTCGTTAGTTTATATACGCAGTATTTT.

Of note for this clonotype: Since the library was made to target alpha chains, this beta chain is a stray read and its abundance is not meaningful. The chain recombines TRBV12-5 with TRBJ2-3, with TRBD1 as a possible D gene (6 bases). CDR1 is LGHNT, CDR2 FRNRAP, per germline. V lost 6 bases and J lost 3, with 19 bases in between. The CDR3 extends over 16 amino acids. The CDR3 coding sequence is TGTGCTAGTGGACCCGGGACAATCTCAGGGACAGATACGCAGTATTTT. It specifies CASGPGTISGTDTQYF.

Many counts were recorded for this clonotype. The library was designed around alpha chains, so this beta chain is a stray read whose abundance carries little weight. The genes are TRBV5-5 and TRBJ2-7; 7 positions match TRBD1. The CDR3 extends over 14 amino acids. The V and J ends lost 2 bases and 2 bases, in that order; junction bases with no gene match: 4. CDR1 and CDR2 (germline): SGHKS, YYEKEE (reference sequence). The CDR3 spells CASSLTGTAYEQYF. Here the CDR3 DNA reads TGTGCCAGCAGCTTAACCGGGACAGCCTACGAGCAGTACTTC.

This clonotype appeared many times. This beta chain is a stray sequence in a library constructed for alpha chains; its clone size is not meaningful. This sequence joins TRBV20-1 and TRBJ2-3; 8 bases fit TRBD2. Germline V gene lookup returns CDR1 DFQATT and CDR2 SNEGSKA (reference sequence). Unmatched junction bases numbered 15, after V lost 8 bases and J lost 5 bases. The CDR3 consists of 15 residues. Here the CDR3 DNA reads TGCAGTAACTACCACCTAGCGGGTGCTGGAGATACGCAGTATTTT. Translation gives CSNYHLAGAGDTQYF.

Points on this clonotype: This beta chain lies outside the target of a library built for alpha chains; its clone size means little. The CDR3 sequence is CASPVGLAGQETQYF. Written as DNA, the CDR3 is TGTGCCAGCCCTGTGGGACTAGCGGGGCAAGAGACCCAGTACTTC. This rearrangement joins TRBV12-3 or TRBV12-4 to TRBJ2-5, with TRBD2 identical over 13 bases. This CDR3 is built from 15 residues. Germline trimming cut 8 bases from V and 2 bases from J; bases unmatched to any gene: 5.

As concerns this clonotype: This could be a read error, since a much larger clone is one nucleotide away. A library prepared for alpha chains yielded this beta chain as an off-target read; its size is of little meaning. This chain links TRBV2 with TRBJ1-5; maybe TRBD1 (6 bases). This CDR3 is built from 14 residues. V lost 7 bases and J lost 3, with 13 bases in between. In germline, CDR1 is SNHLY, CDR2 FYNNEI. The CDR3 DNA reads TGTGCCAGCAACCCACAGGGAAACAATCAGCCCCAGCATTTT. Residues: CASNPQGNNQPQHF.

This clonotype showed up many times. The size of this beta chain means little, since it is a stray read in a library made for alpha chains. The chain couples TRBV7-8 to TRBJ2-1; TRBD2 matches 8 bases. CDR3 length: 16 amino acids. V dropped 2 bases and J dropped 7; count of bases not matched to a gene: 10. Per the germline V gene, CDR1 is SGHVS and CDR2 is FQNEAQ. The CDR3 protein is CASSLMLREARNEQFF. The DNA for the CDR3 is TGTGCCAGCAGCTTAATGTTGCGGGAGGCGAGGAATGAGCAGTTCTTC.

This clonotype was detected many times. This beta chain is an off-target read within a library intended for alpha chains, so its frequency means little. DNA of the CDR3: TGTGCCAGCAGTCCTACATCTGGACTAGTATTTTCCGAGCAGTACTTC. Its translation is CASSPTSGLVFSEQYF. The gene calls are TRBV12-3 or TRBV12-4 and TRBJ2-7; 7 bases line up with TRBD2. This CDR3 region has 16 residues. V lost 5 bases, J lost 6 bases, and 16 bases stayed unmatched.

In this sample, this clonotype turned up many times. This beta chain was picked up by a library intended for alpha chains and is off target, so its count carries little meaning. The CDR3 DNA follows: TGTGCCAGCAGTTTGGTATCGCCGGTCCTCGGCGAGCAGTACTTC. Translation: CASSLVSPVLGEQYF. This rearrangement joins TRBV12-3 or TRBV12-4 to TRBJ2-7; D unresolved. With 3 bases removed from V and 6 bases from J, the gap between germline ends came to 18 bases. The CDR3 has 15 amino acids.

This clonotype was seen repeatedly, ten times or more. This beta chain represents an off-target read in a library built for alpha chains; its size is of limited meaning. The chain is built from TRBV30 and TRBJ1-1; no reliable D call. V was trimmed by 7 bases and J by 0 bases, leaving 12 bases between them. Looked up from germline, CDR1 is GTSNPN and CDR2 is SVGIG (reference sequence). This CDR3 region has 13 residues. The CDR3, as DNA: TGTGCCTCAACAAGGAGAATGAACACTGAAGCTTTCTTT. It encodes CASTRRMNTEAFF.

At least ten counts were recorded for this clonotype. This beta chain appears as a stray read in a library generated for alpha chains; its size is not informative. The chain carries TRBV6-2 or TRBV6-3 and TRBJ2-1, with D possibly TRBD2 on 5 matching bases. Germline CDR1 MNHEY, CDR2 SVGEGT. The CDR3 spans 16 residues. The V gene lost 7 bases and the J gene lost 4 bases, with 20 bases spanning the gap. The CDR3: CASTPDRSRGYNEQFF. The CDR3 coding sequence is TGTGCCAGCACCCCGGATAGAAGTCGGGGATACAATGAGCAGTTCTTC.

There are many counts of this clonotype. This beta chain turned up in a library designed for alpha chains; as an off-target read, its abundance says little. The chain is built from TRBV6-6 and TRBJ1-1, with D possibly matching TRBD1 (5 bases). The CDR3 covers 13 residues. Germline loops: CDR1 MNHNY, CDR2 SVGAGI (reference sequence). V was clipped by 6 bases and J by 3 bases, with 11 bases between them. The CDR3 nucleotides are TGTGCCAGCAGCTGGGACGGCGACACTGAAGCTTTCTTT. Translation gives CASSWDGDTEAFF.